This T cell receptor beta chain is drawn from a study of cytomegalovirus exposure and HLA in healthy donors. Across the whole study: Genotyping of under 500 donors showed that about 83% belonged to the Caucasian-associated ancestry cluster.

This clone was detected only once. What it binds is not known. 60 Vbeta and 13 Jbeta primers were used in PCR. Generated by immunoSEQ multiplex PCR, the TCRdb table keeps only in-frame clones and is missing some. The sample contains approximately 190,000 clones, about four fifths of which appear only once. CDR1 SGHNT and CDR2 YYREEE come from the germline V gene (reference sequence). This CDR3 comprises 15 residues. The V gene lost 6 bases and the J gene lost 0 bases, with 15 bases spanning the gap. Study-wide results and limits: In presence/absence analyses, roughly uniform sequencing depth across donors was assumed. Further analysis, carried out later, found HLA-associated TCR beta chains more clonally expanded than equally common other chains. In a later analysis, TCR association rates varied by HLA locus: DRB1 most, HLA-C fewest.

This TCR was recovered from a man aged 35-49 years in good health and CMV-seropositive. Sequenced material: PBMCs. V and J are TRBV5-4 and TRBJ1-1; TRBD1 might be the D (6 bases). CDR3 nucleotide sequence: TGTGCCAGCATCTCTCGGGGGGCCTTGAACACTGAAGCTTTCTTT. It codes for CASISRGALNTEAFF.